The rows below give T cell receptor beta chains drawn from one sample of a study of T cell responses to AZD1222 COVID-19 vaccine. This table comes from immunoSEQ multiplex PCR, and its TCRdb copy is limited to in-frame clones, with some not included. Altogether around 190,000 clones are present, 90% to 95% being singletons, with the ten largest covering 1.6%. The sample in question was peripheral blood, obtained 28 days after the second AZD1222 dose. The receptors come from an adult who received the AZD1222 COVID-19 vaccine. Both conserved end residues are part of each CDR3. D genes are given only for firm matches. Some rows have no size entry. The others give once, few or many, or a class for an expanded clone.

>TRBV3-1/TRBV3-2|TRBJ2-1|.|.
TGTGCCAGCAGCTCTGGGCCCGACACCCTGGTGGATGAGCAGTTCTTC
CASSSGPDTLVDEQFF
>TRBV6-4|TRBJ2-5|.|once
TGTGCCAGCAGTGTGGGGGAGACCCAGTACTTC
CASSVGETQYF
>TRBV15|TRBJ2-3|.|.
TGTGCCACCAGCAGAGGGAGTCTGGCAGATACGCAGTATTTT
CATSRGSLADTQYF
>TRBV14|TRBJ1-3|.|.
TGTGCCAGCAGCGTCAACTTCTCTGGAAACACCATATATTTT
CASSVNFSGNTIYF
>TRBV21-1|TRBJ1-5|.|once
TGTGCCAGCAGCAAAGAAGAGGAGGAGCCGCAGACTGAGGACTGTTATAGCAATCAGCCCCAGCATTTT
CASSKEEEEPQTEDCYSNQPQHF
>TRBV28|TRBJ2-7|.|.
TGTGCCAGCAGTCTCGTGGGGGCCGCCTACGAGCAGTACTTC
CASSLVGAAYEQYF
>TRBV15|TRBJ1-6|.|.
TGTGCCACCAGCAGTGACAGGATCTTGACACCCCTCCACTTT
CATSSDRILTPLHF
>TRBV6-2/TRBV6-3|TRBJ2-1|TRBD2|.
TGTGCCAGCAGTTACGGACTAGCGGGGGGGAAGCAGTTCTTC
CASSYGLAGGKQFF
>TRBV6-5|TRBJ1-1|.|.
TGTGCCAGCAACAACCGACTCACTGAAGCTTTCTTT
CASNNRLTEAFF
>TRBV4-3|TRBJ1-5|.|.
TGCGCCAGCAGCCAAAGCAGGGAGCAGCCCCAGCATTTT
CASSQSREQPQHF
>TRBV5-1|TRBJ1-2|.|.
TGCGCCAGCAGCTTGTCTTCCCCAGCCTCAAACTATGGCTACACCTTC
CASSLSSPASNYGYTF
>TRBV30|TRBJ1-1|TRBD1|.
TGTGCCTGGAGTGTAGCAGGGGGCACTGAAGCTTTCTTT
CAWSVAGGTEAFF
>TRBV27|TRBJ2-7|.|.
TGTGCCAGCAGTTTCACTGCCACCTACGAGCAGTACTTC
CASSFTATYEQYF
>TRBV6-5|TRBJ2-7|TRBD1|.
TGTGCCAGCAGGGGGACAGGGGGATCCTACGAGCAGTACTTC
CASRGTGGSYEQYF
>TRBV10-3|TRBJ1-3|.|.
TGTGCCATCAGTGAGTCGCGTCCCGGATCGGGAAACACCATATATTTT
CAISESRPGSGNTIYF
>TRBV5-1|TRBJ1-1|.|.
TGCGCCAGCAGCGGGAAGAGTATCGCTGAAGCTTTCTTT
CASSGKSIAEAFF
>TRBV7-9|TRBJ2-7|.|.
TGTGCCAGCAGCTTAAACGGAGCGAACCCCTACGAGCAGTACTTC
CASSLNGANPYEQYF
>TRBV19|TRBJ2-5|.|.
TGTGCCAGTAGTAAGGGCATTGCACGCGAGACCCAGTACTTC
CASSKGIARETQYF
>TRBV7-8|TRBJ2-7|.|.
TGTGCCAGCAGCCCCCTAGTTTCCTACGAGCAGTACTTC
CASSPLVSYEQYF
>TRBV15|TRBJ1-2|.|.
TGTGCCACCAGCAGAGATGGGCAGGGGAACTATGGCTACACCTTC
CATSRDGQGNYGYTF
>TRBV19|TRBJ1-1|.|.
TGTGCCAGCCACAAAACGAGGGTGGCCATGAACACTGAAGCTTTCTTT
CASHKTRVAMNTEAFF
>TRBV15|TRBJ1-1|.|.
TGTGCCACCAGCAGAGACGGCACCGGAGGAACTGAAGCTTTCTTT
CATSRDGTGGTEAFF
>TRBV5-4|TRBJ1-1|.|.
TGTGCCAGCAGTCACTCGTGGGCCCATGATCTGGGGAACACTGAAGCTTTCTTT
CASSHSWAHDLGNTEAFF
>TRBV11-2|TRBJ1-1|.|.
TGTGCCAGCAGCTCCCACAGCGGAAACACTGAAGCTTTCTTT
CASSSHSGNTEAFF
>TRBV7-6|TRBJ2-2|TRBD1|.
TGTGCCAGCAGCCTCGAACAGGGGCTTGCGAACACCGGGGAGCTGTTTTTT
CASSLEQGLANTGELFF
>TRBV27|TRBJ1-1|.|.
TGTGCCAGCAGTTTTCAGGTGAACACTGAAGCTTTCTTT
CASSFQVNTEAFF
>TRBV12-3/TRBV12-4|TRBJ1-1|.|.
TGTGCCAGCAGTTTTTCGGAGACTGAAGCTTTCTTT
CASSFSETEAFF
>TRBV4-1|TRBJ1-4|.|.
TGCGCCAGCAGCCAAGCTCTGAGCGGGCAGGCTAATGAAAAACTGTTTTTT
CASSQALSGQANEKLFF
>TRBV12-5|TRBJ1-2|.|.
TGTGCTAGTGGTTTGGTACGCCAAAGCCTACCTACTAACTATGGCTACACCTTC
CASGLVRQSLPTNYGYTF
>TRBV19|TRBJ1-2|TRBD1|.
TGTGCCAGTAGTATCCGACAGGGGGTCAACTATGGCTACACCTTC
CASSIRQGVNYGYTF
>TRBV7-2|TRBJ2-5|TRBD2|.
TGTGCCAGCAGCTTAGAGTCTCTAGCGGGAGTTCCTGAGACCCAGTACTTC
CASSLESLAGVPETQYF
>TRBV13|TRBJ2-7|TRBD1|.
TGTGCCAGCAGCTTATTCGTGGGACAGGGCGTCCACGAGCAGTACTTC
CASSLFVGQGVHEQYF
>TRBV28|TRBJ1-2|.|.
TGTGCCAGCAGTTTAGCAGGGTATAATGGCTACACCTTC
CASSLAGYNGYTF
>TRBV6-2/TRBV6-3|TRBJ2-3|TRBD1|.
TGTGCCAGCAGTTATAGACGGACAGGGGGCACAGATACGCAGTATTTT
CASSYRRTGGTDTQYF
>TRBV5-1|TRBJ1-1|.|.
TGCGCCAGCAGCACTCGGGTGAACACTGAAGCTTTCTTT
CASSTRVNTEAFF
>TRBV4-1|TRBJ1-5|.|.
TGCGCCAGCAGCCGCGGAACAAATCAGCCCCAGCATTTT
CASSRGTNQPQHF